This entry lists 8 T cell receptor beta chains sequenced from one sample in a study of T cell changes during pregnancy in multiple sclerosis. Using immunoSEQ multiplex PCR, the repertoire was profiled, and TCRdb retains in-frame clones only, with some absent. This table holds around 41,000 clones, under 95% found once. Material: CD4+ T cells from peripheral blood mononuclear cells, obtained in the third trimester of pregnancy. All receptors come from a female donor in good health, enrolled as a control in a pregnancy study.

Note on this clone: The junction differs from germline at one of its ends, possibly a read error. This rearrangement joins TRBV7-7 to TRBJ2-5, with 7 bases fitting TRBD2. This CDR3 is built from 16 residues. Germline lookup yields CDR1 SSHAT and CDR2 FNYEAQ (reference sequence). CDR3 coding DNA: TGTGCTAGCAGCTTAGCGGAGGCTAGCGGTATGGAGACCCAGTACTTC. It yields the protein CASSLAEASGMETQYF.

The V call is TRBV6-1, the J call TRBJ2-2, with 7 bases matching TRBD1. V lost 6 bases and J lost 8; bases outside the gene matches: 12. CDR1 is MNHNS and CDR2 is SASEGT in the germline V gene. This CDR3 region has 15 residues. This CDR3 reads CASSWPHTDRGELFF. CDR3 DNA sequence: TGTGCCAGCAGCTGGCCTCACACGGACAGGGGGGAGCTGTTTTTT.

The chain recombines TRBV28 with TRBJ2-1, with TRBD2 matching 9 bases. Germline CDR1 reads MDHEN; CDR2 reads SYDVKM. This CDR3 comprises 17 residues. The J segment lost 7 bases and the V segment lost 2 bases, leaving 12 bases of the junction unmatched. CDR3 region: CASSLKLAGGRGNEQFF. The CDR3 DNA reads TGTGCCAGCAGTTTAAAATTGGCGGGAGGGCGGGGTAATGAGCAGTTCTTC.

The CDR3 nucleotides read TGCAGTGCTAGAGCGGGGGACACCATATATTTT. It translates to CSARAGDTIYF. The genes are TRBV20-1 and TRBJ1-3; D is possibly TRBD1 (5 bases). V was trimmed by 1 base and J by 8 bases, leaving 6 bases between them. CDR1 is DFQATT, CDR2 SNEGSKA, per germline (reference sequence). This CDR3 comprises 11 residues.

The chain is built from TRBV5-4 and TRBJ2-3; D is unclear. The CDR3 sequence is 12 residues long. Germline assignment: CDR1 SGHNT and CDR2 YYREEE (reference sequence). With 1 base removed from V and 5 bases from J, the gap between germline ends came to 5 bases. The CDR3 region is CASSLYRDTQYF. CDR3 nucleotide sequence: TGTGCCAGCAGCTTGTATCGAGATACGCAGTATTTT.

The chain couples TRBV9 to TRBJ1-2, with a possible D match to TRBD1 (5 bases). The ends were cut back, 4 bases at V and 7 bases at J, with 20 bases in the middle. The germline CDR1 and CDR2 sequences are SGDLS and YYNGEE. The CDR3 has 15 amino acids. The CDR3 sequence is CASSSSLGGSGGYTF. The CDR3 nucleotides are TGTGCCAGCAGCTCATCCCTGGGGGGGAGTGGTGGCTACACCTTC.

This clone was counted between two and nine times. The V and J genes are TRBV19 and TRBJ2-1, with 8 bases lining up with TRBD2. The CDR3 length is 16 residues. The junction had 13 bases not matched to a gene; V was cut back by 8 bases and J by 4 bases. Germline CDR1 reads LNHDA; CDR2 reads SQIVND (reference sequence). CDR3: CASLSLGGGTYNEQFF. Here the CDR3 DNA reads TGTGCCAGTTTAAGCCTAGGCGGGGGGACGTACAATGAGCAGTTCTTC. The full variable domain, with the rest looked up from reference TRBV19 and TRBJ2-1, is DGGITQSPKYLFRKEGQNVTLSCEQNLNHDAMYWYRQDPGQGLRLIYYSQIVNDFQKGDIAEGYSVSREKKESFPLTVTSAQKNPTAFYLCASLSLGGGTYNEQFFGPGTRLTVL.

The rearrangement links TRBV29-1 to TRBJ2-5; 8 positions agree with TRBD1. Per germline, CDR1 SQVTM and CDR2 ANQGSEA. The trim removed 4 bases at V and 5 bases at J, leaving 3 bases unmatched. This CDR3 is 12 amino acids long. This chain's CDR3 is CSVVRQGETQYF. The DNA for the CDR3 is TGCAGCGTTGTGAGACAGGGGGAGACCCAGTACTTC.